The 9 T cell receptor beta chains listed next were all sequenced from one sample in a study of blood T cells in healthy people across ages. With a J-beta primer mix and a sample-barcoded 5' primer, a second PCR ran about 7 to 11 cycles. TCRdb passed the 5' RACE reads through MiXCR, listing each CDR3 protein once. The data contain 1,800,000 or so distinct CDR3 sequences, roughly two fifths of them seen just once; the ten biggest clones take up about 21%. Material for sequencing was blood. The receptor source for this set is a human donor in good health.

There are a few counts of this clonotype. V gene TRBV5-6 combines with J gene TRBJ2-1; TRBD2 might be the D (6 bases). The CDR3 spans 20 residues. Germline lookup yields CDR1 SGHDT and CDR2 YYEEEE. Trimming took 3 bases from V and 2 from J, leaving 27 bases between them. DNA for the CDR3: TGTGCCAGCAGCTGGGGTCCACTAGTAACGGGGGAAAAAACCTACAATGAGCAGTTCTTC. Amino acid sequence: CASSWGPLVTGEKTYNEQFF.

The gene calls are TRBV11-2 and TRBJ2-1, with a tentative D call TRBD1 (5 bases). V dropped 8 bases and J dropped 3 bases, with 17 bases sitting between them. Germline lookup yields CDR1 SGHAT and CDR2 FQNNGV. This CDR3 comprises 15 residues. The CDR3: CASLGAEGDYNEQFF. The CDR3 bases are TGTGCCAGCTTAGGGGCTGAAGGTGACTACAATGAGCAGTTCTTC.

This clonotype was seen at least ten times. V is TRBV5-1 and J is TRBJ1-6; D gene ambiguous. Trimming removed 2 bases from V and 6 bases from J, with 12 bases in between. This CDR3 comprises 15 residues. The V gene's germline CDR1 is SGHRS and CDR2 YFSETQ. The CDR3 nucleotides are TGCGCCAGCAGCTTAGGAGCAGGTCCTAATTCACCCCTCCACTTT. This codes for CASSLGAGPNSPLHF.

The chain joins TRBV3-1 to TRBJ2-1; TRBD1 matches 7 bases. The trim removed 3 bases at V and 10 bases at J, leaving 9 bases unmatched. Germline V CDR1 and CDR2: LGHDT, YNNKEL (reference sequence). CDR3 length: 14 amino acids. Written as DNA, the CDR3 is TGTGCCAGCAGCCATGCGAATACAGGGGTCGAGCAGTTCTTC. Translation gives CASSHANTGVEQFF.

The chain couples TRBV20-1 to TRBJ1-6; D gene uncertain. Germline V gives CDR1 DFQATT, CDR2 SNEGSKA (reference sequence). V was trimmed by 6 bases and J by 10 bases, leaving 16 bases between them. This CDR3 spans 13 amino acids. The DNA of the CDR3 is TGCAGTGCCCGACTGAGGGATGGGTCACCCCTCCACTTT. It translates to CSARLRDGSPLHF.

This clonotype was seen only a few times. CDR3 nucleotide sequence: TGTGCCAGCAGCTGGGAGTCTGGGCCCCAGTACTTC. It is translated as CASSWESGPQYF. V gene TRBV5-6 combines with J gene TRBJ2-5, with TRBD2 as a possible D gene (5 bases). V lost 3 bases, J lost 9 bases, and 12 bases lay in between. The CDR3 totals 12 residues. Germline lookup yields CDR1 SGHDT and CDR2 YYEEEE.

The chain links TRBV30 to TRBJ1-2; the D gene is possibly TRBD1 (6 bases). This CDR3 is 13 amino acids long. Germline CDR1 GTSNPN, CDR2 SVGIG (reference sequence). The germline V and J ends were trimmed by 4 bases and 7 bases, with 16 bases remaining between them. CDR3 sequence reads: CAWNTIQGRGYTF. As DNA, the CDR3 is TGTGCCTGGAATACTATACAGGGACGTGGCTACACCTTC. The variable domain in full, completed from reference TRBV30 and TRBJ1-2, reads SQTIHQWPATLVQPVGSPLSLECTVEGTSNPNLYWYRQAAGRGLQLLFYSVGIGQISSEVPQNLSASRPQDRQFILSSKKLLLSDSGFYLCAWNTIQGRGYTFGSGTRLTVV.

This clonotype has just a few counts. The V call is TRBV5-5, the J call TRBJ2-1; perhaps TRBD2 as D (5 bases). V lost 0 bases, J lost 3 bases, and 13 bases lay in between. This CDR3 region has 16 residues. Germline V gene data show CDR1 as SGHKS and CDR2 as YYEKEE (reference sequence). The CDR3 nucleotides are TGTGCCAGCAGCTTGGACCCTATCGGGAACTACAATGAGCAGTTCTTC. Protein: CASSLDPIGNYNEQFF.

Remarks on this clonotype: One end of the junction is discordant with germline, which a read error may explain. This chain connects TRBV3-1 to TRBJ2-1; 11 bases align to TRBD2. This CDR3 comprises 16 residues. Germline CDR1 is LGHDT and CDR2 is YNNKEL (reference sequence). CDR3 DNA sequence: TGCGCCAGCAGCCAGGGGCTAGCGGGGGGTTACAATGAGCAGTTCTTC. It codes for CASSQGLAGGYNEQFF.